This TCR beta chain was retrieved from a study of cytomegalovirus exposure and HLA in healthy donors. In regard to this clone: The junction departs from germline at one end; a sequencing error may be responsible.

The CDR3 runs to 16 residues. Germline CDR1 reads SGHDT; CDR2 reads YYEEEE. 13 Jbeta primers and 60 Vbeta primers were used for the PCR. Libraries were prepared by immunoSEQ multiplex PCR; TCRdb keeps only in-frame clonotypes and omits some of them. The sample carries 150,000 to 200,000 clones, approximately 83% recorded once. The chain couples TRBV5-6 to TRBJ2-4; 10 nucleotides agree with TRBD1. The sequencing sample was made of PBMCs. The TCR originated in a woman between 18 and 30 years old in good health and CMV-seronegative. CDR3 region: CASSGGDRGNKNSQYF. DNA for the CDR3: TGTGCCAGCAGCGGGGGGGACAGGGGAAACAAAAACAGTCAGTACTTC.